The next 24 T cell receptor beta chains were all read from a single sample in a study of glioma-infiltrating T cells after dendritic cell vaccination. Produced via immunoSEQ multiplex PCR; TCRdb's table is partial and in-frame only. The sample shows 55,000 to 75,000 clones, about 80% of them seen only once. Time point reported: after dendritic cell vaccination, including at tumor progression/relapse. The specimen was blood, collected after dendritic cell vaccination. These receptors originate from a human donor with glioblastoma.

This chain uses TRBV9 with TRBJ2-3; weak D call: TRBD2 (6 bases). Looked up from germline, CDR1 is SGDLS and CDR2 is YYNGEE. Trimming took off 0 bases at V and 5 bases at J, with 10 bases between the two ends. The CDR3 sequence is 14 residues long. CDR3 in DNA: TGTGCCAGCAGCGTAGACAACGGGGGAGATACGCAGTATTTT. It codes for CASSVDNGGDTQYF.

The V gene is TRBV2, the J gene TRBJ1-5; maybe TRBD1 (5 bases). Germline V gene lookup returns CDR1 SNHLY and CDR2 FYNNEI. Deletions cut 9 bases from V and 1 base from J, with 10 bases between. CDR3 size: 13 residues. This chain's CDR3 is CASMTESNQPQHF. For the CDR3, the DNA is TGTGCCAGTATGACAGAAAGCAATCAGCCCCAGCATTTT.

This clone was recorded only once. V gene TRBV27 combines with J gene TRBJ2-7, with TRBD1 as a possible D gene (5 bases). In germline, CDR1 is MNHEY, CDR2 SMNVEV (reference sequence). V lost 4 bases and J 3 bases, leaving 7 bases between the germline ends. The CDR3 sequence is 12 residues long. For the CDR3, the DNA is TGTGCCAGCAGTTCAGGGATCTACGAGCAGTACTTC. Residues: CASSSGIYEQYF.

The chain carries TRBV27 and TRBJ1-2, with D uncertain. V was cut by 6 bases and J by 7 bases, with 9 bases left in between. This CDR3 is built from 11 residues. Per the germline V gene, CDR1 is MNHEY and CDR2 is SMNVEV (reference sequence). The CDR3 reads CASRTERGYTF. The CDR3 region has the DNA TGTGCCAGCAGAACAGAACGTGGCTACACCTTC.

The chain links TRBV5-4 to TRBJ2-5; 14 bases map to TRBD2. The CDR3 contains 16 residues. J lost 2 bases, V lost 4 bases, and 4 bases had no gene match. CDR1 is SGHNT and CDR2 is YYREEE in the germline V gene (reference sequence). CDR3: CASSKGLAGVQETQYF. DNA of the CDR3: TGTGCCAGCAGCAAGGGACTAGCGGGGGTTCAAGAGACCCAGTACTTC.

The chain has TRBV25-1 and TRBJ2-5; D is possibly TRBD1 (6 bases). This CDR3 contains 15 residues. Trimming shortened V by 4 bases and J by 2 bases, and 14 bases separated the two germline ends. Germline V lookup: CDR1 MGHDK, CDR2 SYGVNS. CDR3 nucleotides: TGTGCCAGCAGTGGAACCGGGACACTTCAAGAGACCCAGTACTTC. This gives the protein CASSGTGTLQETQYF.

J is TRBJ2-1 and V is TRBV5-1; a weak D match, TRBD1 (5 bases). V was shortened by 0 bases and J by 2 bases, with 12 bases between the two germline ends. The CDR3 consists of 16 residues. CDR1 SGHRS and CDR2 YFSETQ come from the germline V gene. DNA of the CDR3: TGCGCCAGCAGCTTGGGAGGACAAAAGACCTACAATGAGCAGTTCTTC. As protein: CASSLGGQKTYNEQFF.

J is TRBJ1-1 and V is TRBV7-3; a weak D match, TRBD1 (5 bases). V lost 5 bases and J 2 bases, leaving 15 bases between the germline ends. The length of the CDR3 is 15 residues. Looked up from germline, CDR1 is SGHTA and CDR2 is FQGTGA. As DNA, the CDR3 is TGTGCCAGCAGCCGGGGGGAAGGGACTAACACTGAAGCTTTCTTT. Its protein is CASSRGEGTNTEAFF.

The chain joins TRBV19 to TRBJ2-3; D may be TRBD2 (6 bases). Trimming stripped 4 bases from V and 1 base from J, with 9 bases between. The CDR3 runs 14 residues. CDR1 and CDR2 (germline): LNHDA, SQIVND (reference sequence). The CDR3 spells CASSNGGGTDTQYF. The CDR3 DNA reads TGTGCCAGTAGTAACGGGGGAGGCACAGATACGCAGTATTTT.

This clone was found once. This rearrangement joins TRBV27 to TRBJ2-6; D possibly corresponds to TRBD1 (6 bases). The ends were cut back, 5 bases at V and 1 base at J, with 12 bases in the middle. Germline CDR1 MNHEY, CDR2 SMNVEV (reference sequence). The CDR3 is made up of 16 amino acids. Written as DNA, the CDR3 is TGTGCCAGCAGTGATACAACAGGGTCTGGGGCCAACGTCCTGACTTTC. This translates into CASSDTTGSGANVLTF.

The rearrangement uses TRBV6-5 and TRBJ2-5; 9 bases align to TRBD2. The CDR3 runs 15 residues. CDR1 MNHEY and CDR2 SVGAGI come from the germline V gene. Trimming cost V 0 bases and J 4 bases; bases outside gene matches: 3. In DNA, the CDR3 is TGTGCCAGCAGTTACTCGCGGGGGGGCACAGAGACCCAGTACTTC. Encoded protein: CASSYSRGGTETQYF.

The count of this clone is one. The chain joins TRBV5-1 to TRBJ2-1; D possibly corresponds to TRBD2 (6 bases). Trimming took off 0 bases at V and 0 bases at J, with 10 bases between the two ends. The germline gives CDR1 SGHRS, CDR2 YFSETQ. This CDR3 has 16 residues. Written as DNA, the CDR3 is TGCGCCAGCAGCTTGGTGGCCGGGAGCTCCTACAATGAGCAGTTCTTC. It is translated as CASSLVAGSSYNEQFF. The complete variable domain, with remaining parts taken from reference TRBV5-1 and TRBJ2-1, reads KAGVTQTPRYLIKTRGQQVTLSCSPISGHRSVSWYQQTPGQGLQFLFEYFSETQRNKGNFPGRFSGRQFSNSRSEMNVSTLELGDSALYLCASSLVAGSSYNEQFFGPGTRLTVL.

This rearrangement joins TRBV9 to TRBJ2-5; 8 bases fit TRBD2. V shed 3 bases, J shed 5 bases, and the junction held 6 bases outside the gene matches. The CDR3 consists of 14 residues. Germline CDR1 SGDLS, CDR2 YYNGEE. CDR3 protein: CASSGSGVGETQYF. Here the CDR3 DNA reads TGTGCCAGCAGCGGTAGCGGGGTAGGGGAGACCCAGTACTTC.

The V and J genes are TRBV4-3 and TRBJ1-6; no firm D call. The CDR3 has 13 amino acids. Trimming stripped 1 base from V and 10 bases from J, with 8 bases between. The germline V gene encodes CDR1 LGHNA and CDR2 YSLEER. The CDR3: CASSQGLASPLHF. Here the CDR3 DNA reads TGCGCCAGCAGCCAAGGTTTGGCCTCACCCCTCCACTTT.

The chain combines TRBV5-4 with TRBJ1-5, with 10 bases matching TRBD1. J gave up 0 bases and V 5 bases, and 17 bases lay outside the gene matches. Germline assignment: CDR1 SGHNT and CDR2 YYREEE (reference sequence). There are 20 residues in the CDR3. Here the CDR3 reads CASRHFYRDRGPYSNQPQHF. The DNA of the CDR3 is TGTGCCAGCAGACACTTCTATAGGGACAGGGGACCTTATAGCAATCAGCCCCAGCATTTT.

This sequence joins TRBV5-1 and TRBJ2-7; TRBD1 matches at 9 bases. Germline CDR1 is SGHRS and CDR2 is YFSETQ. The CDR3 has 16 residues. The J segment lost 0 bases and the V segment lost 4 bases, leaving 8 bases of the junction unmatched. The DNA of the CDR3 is TGCGCCAGCAGCCCAAATGGACAGGGGAGCTCCTACGAGCAGTACTTC. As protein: CASSPNGQGSSYEQYF. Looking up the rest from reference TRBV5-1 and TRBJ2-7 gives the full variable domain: KAGVTQTPRYLIKTRGQQVTLSCSPISGHRSVSWYQQTPGQGLQFLFEYFSETQRNKGNFPGRFSGRQFSNSRSEMNVSTLELGDSALYLCASSPNGQGSSYEQYFGPGTRLTVT.

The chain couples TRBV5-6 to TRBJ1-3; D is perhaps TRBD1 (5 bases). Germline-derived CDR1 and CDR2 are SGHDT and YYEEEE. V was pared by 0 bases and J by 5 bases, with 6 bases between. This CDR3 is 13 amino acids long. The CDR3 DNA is TGTGCCAGCAGCTTGGGACAGCGAAACACCATATATTTT. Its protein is CASSLGQRNTIYF.

In DNA form, the CDR3 reads TGTGCCATCAGGGCGTGGGACAGAAATCAGCCCCAGCATTTT. It translates to CAIRAWDRNQPQHF. The chain employs TRBV28 and TRBJ1-5, with 7 bases matching TRBD1. CDR3 length: 14 residues. Unmatched junction bases numbered 10, after V lost 10 bases and J lost 4 bases. Germline-derived CDR1 and CDR2 are MDHEN and SYDVKM.

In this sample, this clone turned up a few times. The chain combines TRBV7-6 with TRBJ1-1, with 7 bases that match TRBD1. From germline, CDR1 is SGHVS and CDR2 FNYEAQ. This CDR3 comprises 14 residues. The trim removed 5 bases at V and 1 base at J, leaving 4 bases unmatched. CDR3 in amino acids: CASSLGTENTEAFF. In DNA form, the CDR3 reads TGTGCCAGCAGCCTCGGGACAGAGAACACTGAAGCTTTCTTT.

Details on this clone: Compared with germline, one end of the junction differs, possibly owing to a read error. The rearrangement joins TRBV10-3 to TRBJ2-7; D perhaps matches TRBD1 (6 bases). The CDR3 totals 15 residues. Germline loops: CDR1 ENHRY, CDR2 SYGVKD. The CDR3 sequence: CASSPTRQVGYEQYF. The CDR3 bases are TGTGCCAGCAGTCCCACCCGACAGGTGGGCTACGAGCAGTACTTC.

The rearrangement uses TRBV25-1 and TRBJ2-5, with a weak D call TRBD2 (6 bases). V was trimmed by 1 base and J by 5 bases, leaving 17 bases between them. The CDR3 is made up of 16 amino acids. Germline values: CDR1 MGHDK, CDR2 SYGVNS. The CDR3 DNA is TGTGCCAGCAGTGAATCAGGAGGGGCTGGTTCGGAGACCCAGTACTTC. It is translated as CASSESGGAGSETQYF.

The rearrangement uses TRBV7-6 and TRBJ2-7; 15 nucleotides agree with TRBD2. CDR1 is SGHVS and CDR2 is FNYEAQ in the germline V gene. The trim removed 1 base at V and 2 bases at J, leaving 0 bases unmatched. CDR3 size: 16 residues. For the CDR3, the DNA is TGTGCCAGCAGCTTAGGGACTAGCGGGGGGGCCTACGAGCAGTACTTC. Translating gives CASSLGTSGGAYEQYF. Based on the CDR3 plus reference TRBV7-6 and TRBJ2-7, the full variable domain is GAGVSQSPRYKVTKRGQDVALRCDPISGHVSLYWYRQALGQGPEFLTYFNYEAQQDKSGLPNDRFSAERPEGSISTLTIQRTEQRDSAMYRCASSLGTSGGAYEQYFGPGTRLTVT.

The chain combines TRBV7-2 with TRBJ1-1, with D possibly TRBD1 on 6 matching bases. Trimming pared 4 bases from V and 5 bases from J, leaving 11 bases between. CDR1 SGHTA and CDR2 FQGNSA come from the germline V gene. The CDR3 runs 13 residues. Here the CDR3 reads CASSWGRWTEAFF. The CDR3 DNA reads TGTGCCAGCAGCTGGGGGCGGTGGACTGAAGCTTTCTTT.

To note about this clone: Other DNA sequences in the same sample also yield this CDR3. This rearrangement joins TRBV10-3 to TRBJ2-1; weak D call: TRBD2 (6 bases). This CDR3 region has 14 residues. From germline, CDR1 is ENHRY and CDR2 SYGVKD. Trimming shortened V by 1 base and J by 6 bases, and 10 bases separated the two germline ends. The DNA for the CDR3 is TGTGCCATCAGTGAGTTTGTGGGGGGCAATGAGCAGTTCTTC. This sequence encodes CAISEFVGGNEQFF.